The clone carrying this T cell receptor (beta chain) was seen repeatedly, ten times or more. Its antigen is unidentified. The sample belongs to a study of HIV-infected children after antiretroviral therapy interruption. Across the whole study: Most participating children were previously exposed to EBV and CMV. Interruption-arm sampling covered weeks 0, 12, interruption end (24 or 48), and about 3 years post-study. Samples from the continuous-treatment group were taken at weeks 0, 48 and 150.

Study-level results: A few patients showed more shared-triplet CDR3 clusters following treatment interruption.

As for treatment: PENTA 11 planned treatment interruption arm or continuous ART arm. CDR1 and CDR2 from the germline V gene are DFQATT and SNEGSKA (reference sequence). With 0 bases clipped from V and 9 bases from J, the junction kept 9 bases outside the gene matches. CDR3 size: 15 residues. Unique molecular identifiers were included in an RNA-based 3' RACE TCR library. TCRdb re-called the 3' RACE reads with MiXCR, one entry per CDR3 protein. The sample has more than 12,000 distinct CDR3 sequences, about 3.4% seen once. Sequencing used CD45RO+ CD8+ T cells from PBMCs, pooled from several time points, obtained from a donor given antiretroviral therapy, either interrupted or continuous. As to subset: memory CD8+ CD45RO+ CD45RA- T cells. This receptor was taken from a pool of human donors with HIV. The chain carries TRBV20-1 and TRBJ2-1, with 9 bases that match TRBD2. DNA for the CDR3: TGCAGTGCTAGAGATCTACGCGGGAGGGCGGGTGAGCAGTTCTTC. Its translation: CSARDLRGRAGEQFF.